One sample yielded the 21 T cell receptor beta chains listed below, sequenced in a study of blood T cell repertoires in COVID-19. The table came from immunoSEQ multiplex PCR; TCRdb's copy has only in-frame clones and leaves some out. The sample carries some 110,000 clones, about four fifths recorded once. The material sequenced was PBMCs or T cells enriched from blood (not recorded which). Source of these receptors: a woman younger than 45 who had recovered from COVID-19.

This clone came up once. The chain uses TRBV12-5 and TRBJ1-2; TRBD1 might be the D (6 bases). CDR3 size: 14 residues. V was shortened by 4 bases and J by 7 bases, with 16 bases between the two germline ends. The germline V gene has CDR1 LGHNT and CDR2 FRNRAP. The CDR3 sequence is CASGSGTIDAGYTF. The CDR3 DNA reads TGTGCTAGTGGTTCCGGGACAATCGACGCTGGCTACACCTTC.

This sequence joins TRBV6-1 and TRBJ2-7, with 9 bases identical to TRBD1. Germline-derived CDR1 and CDR2 are MNHNS and SASEGT. J was trimmed by 4 bases and V by 4 bases; bases with no gene match: 14. There are 17 residues in the CDR3. The CDR3 is CASSGIGSWTGVYEQYF. The CDR3 nucleotides are TGTGCCAGCAGTGGTATAGGATCCTGGACAGGGGTGTACGAGCAGTACTTC.

The V and J genes are TRBV4-3 and TRBJ2-3, with TRBD1 matching 10 bases. Germline-derived CDR1 and CDR2 are LGHNA and YSLEER. The V and J ends lost 0 bases and 4 bases, in that order; junction bases with no gene match: 10. The CDR3 has 18 amino acids. The CDR3 reads CASSQDVSGQGIADTQYF. The CDR3 DNA sequence: TGCGCCAGCAGCCAAGATGTATCGGGACAGGGGATCGCAGATACGCAGTATTTT.

The J gene is TRBJ1-1, the V gene TRBV4-1, with D tentatively TRBD1 (6 bases). The germline V gene encodes CDR1 MGHRA and CDR2 YSYEKL. V lost 1 base and J 11 bases, leaving 17 bases between the germline ends. The CDR3 runs 14 residues. The CDR3 DNA sequence: TGCGCCAGCAGCCAAGCCGGTATTTACAGGGAGGCTTTCTTT. Residues: CASSQAGIYREAFF.

This chain links TRBV10-2 with TRBJ2-2; 9 positions agree with TRBD1. Germline loops: CDR1 WSHSY, CDR2 SAAADI. J lost 0 bases, V lost 2 bases, and 7 bases had no gene match. This CDR3 is 18 amino acids long. The CDR3 sequence is CASSERGQGIANTGELFF. The CDR3 DNA reads as TGCGCCAGCAGTGAGAGGGGACAGGGCATCGCGAACACCGGGGAGCTGTTTTTT.

The chain recombines TRBV4-1 with TRBJ2-3, with 10 positions matching TRBD2. Trimming took 2 bases from V and 6 from J; bases not matched to a gene: 11. Per the germline V gene, CDR1 is MGHRA and CDR2 is YSYEKL. The CDR3 runs 17 residues. The CDR3 is CASSQPGLAMRTDTQYF. CDR3 nucleotide sequence: TGCGCCAGCAGCCAACCGGGACTAGCGATGAGGACGGATACGCAGTATTTT.

The chain joins TRBV7-9 to TRBJ1-4; a possible D gene is TRBD1 (6 bases). The ends were cut back, 1 base at V and 10 bases at J, with 16 bases in the middle. The germline gives CDR1 SEHNR, CDR2 FQNEAQ (reference sequence). This CDR3 comprises 15 residues. The CDR3 here is CASSLGPNRVGKLFF. Written as DNA, the CDR3 is TGTGCCAGCAGCTTAGGGCCTAACAGGGTGGGAAAACTGTTTTTT.

The rearrangement joins TRBV14 to TRBJ1-2, with 12 positions matching TRBD1. Germline-derived CDR1 and CDR2 are SGHDN and FVKESK. This CDR3 contains 15 residues. Trimming removed 4 bases from V and 7 bases from J; junction bases left unmatched: 7. This CDR3 is CASSLSGTGGSGYTF. The CDR3 DNA sequence: TGTGCCAGCAGCCTCTCCGGGACAGGGGGCAGTGGCTACACCTTC.

The chain carries TRBV7-8 and TRBJ2-7, with D possibly being TRBD1 (7 bases). Germline loops: CDR1 SGHVS, CDR2 FQNEAQ. The CDR3 has 14 amino acids. The V end lost 3 bases, the J end lost 5 bases, and 14 bases lay between the germline ends. The CDR3 nucleotides are TGTGCCAGCAGCTTGGAGGGGGCTAGGGACGAGCAGTACTTC. This codes for CASSLEGARDEQYF.

This clone has a single count. V usage is TRBV30 and J usage is TRBJ2-1, with D tentatively TRBD2 (6 bases). CDR1 and CDR2 (germline): GTSNPN, SVGIG (reference sequence). CDR3 length equals 12 residues. Trimming took 3 bases from V and 8 from J, leaving 11 bases between them. The CDR3, as DNA: TGTGCCTGGAGCGCCCTAGCGTATGAGCAGTTCTTC. Amino acids: CAWSALAYEQFF.

The CDR3, as DNA: TGTGCCAGCAGCCAAGCCTTGTATGGCTACACCTTC. This gives the protein CASSQALYGYTF. The rearrangement joins TRBV3-1 (or the pseudogene TRBV3-2) to TRBJ1-2; no firm D call. V lost 1 base to trimming and J lost 5 bases, with 5 bases between them. The CDR3 loop spans 12 amino acids. Looked up from germline, CDR1 is LGHDT and CDR2 is YNNKEL (reference sequence).

The V gene is TRBV20-1, the J gene TRBJ2-5; tentative D call: TRBD1 (5 bases). Germline CDR1 reads DFQATT; CDR2 reads SNEGSKA (reference sequence). The CDR3 contains 11 residues. The V gene lost 5 bases and the J gene lost 6 bases, with 10 bases spanning the gap. For the CDR3, the DNA is TGCAGTGCTTTCCAGGGCAAGACCCAGTACTTC. Translation: CSAFQGKTQYF.

The V and J genes are TRBV30 and TRBJ2-1; 10 bases match TRBD1. J lost 2 bases, V lost 5 bases, and 6 bases had no gene match. CDR1 is GTSNPN, CDR2 SVGIG, per germline (reference sequence). The CDR3 contains 15 residues. The CDR3 DNA reads as TGTGCCTGGGCTAAGGACAGGGGGACCTACAATGAGCAGTTCTTC. Protein product: CAWAKDRGTYNEQFF.

This chain connects TRBV18 to TRBJ2-7, with D unclear. Trimming left V 3 bases short and J 2 bases short, with 11 bases between. CDR1 is KGHSH and CDR2 is LQKENI in the germline V gene. This CDR3 region has 14 residues. CDR3 in DNA: TGTGCCAGCTCACCCGACATGAACGCCTACGAGCAGTACTTC. Translated: CASSPDMNAYEQYF.

The V gene is TRBV28, the J gene TRBJ2-1; 15 nucleotides match TRBD2. The V gene's germline CDR1 is MDHEN and CDR2 SYDVKM. V trimming: 5 bases; J trimming: 2 bases; junction bases outside the gene matches: 7. This CDR3 region has 18 residues. The CDR3 region has the DNA TGTGCCAGCAGTCCTTGGACTAGCGGGAGGGCCACCTACAATGAGCAGTTCTTC. Translated: CASSPWTSGRATYNEQFF.

Here the CDR3 DNA reads TGTGCCAGCAGTCCCGGGACAGGGGGAGCTTCACCCCTCCACTTT. Its protein product is CASSPGTGGASPLHF. The chain joins TRBV6-2 or TRBV6-3 to TRBJ1-6; 11 bases fit TRBD1. Germline assignment: CDR1 MNHEY and CDR2 SVGEGT. With 5 bases clipped from V and 9 bases from J, the junction kept 6 bases outside the gene matches. The CDR3 extends over 15 amino acids.

V and J are TRBV18 and TRBJ2-5, with TRBD1 matching 7 bases. The CDR3 is 13 amino acids. The germline CDR1 and CDR2 sequences are KGHSH and LQKENI. Losses at the gene ends were 4 bases for V and 2 bases for J; bases not matched to a gene: 1. The CDR3 reads CASSRDRQETQYF. The CDR3 DNA sequence: TGTGCCAGCTCACGGGACAGACAAGAGACCCAGTACTTC.

V and J are TRBV4-3 and TRBJ1-2; TRBD1 aligns across 7 bases. The J segment lost 3 bases and the V segment lost 4 bases, leaving 2 bases of the junction unmatched. CDR3 length: 13 residues. Per the germline V gene, CDR1 is LGHNA and CDR2 is YSLEER. CDR3 bases: TGCGCCAGCAGCCCCGACAGGGACTATGGCTACACCTTC. Protein: CASSPDRDYGYTF.

This chain joins TRBV6-5 and TRBJ2-7, with 11 bases identical to TRBD2. V lost 6 bases to trimming and J lost 6 bases; unmatched junction nucleotides: 7. The CDR3 is 14 residues long. From germline, CDR1 is MNHEY and CDR2 SVGAGI. This CDR3 is CASRLAGGMVEQYF. CDR3 sequence (DNA): TGTGCCAGCAGATTAGCGGGAGGGATGGTCGAGCAGTACTTC.

The V and J genes are TRBV7-8 and TRBJ2-1; 7 positions match TRBD2. V shed 5 bases and J 6 bases; nucleotides not matched to a gene: 1. This CDR3 is built from 12 residues. The germline V gene has CDR1 SGHVS and CDR2 FQNEAQ. Here the CDR3 reads CASSRTSNEQFF. CDR3 in DNA: TGTGCCAGCAGCCGGACTAGCAATGAGCAGTTCTTC.

The V and J genes are TRBV2 and TRBJ1-6; 7 bases line up with TRBD1. V was clipped by 1 base and J by 6 bases; unmatched bases: 3. In germline, CDR1 is SNHLY, CDR2 FYNNEI. The CDR3 consists of 15 residues. CDR3 DNA: TGTGCCAGCAGTGAAGACAGGGGCCTTAATTCACCCCTCCACTTT. Protein product: CASSEDRGLNSPLHF.